Below, one TCR beta chain is given with its context. There were TCR beta CDR3 regions amplified from RNA transcripts. A set of HTBI primers served as the primers for a first-round RT-PCR of the TCR CDR3. TCRdb re-called the multiplex PCR reads with MiXCR, one entry per CDR3 protein. The sample carries a few hundred thousand distinct CDR3 sequences, 17% recorded once. This CDR3 has 15 residues. Germline assignment: CDR1 DFQATT and CDR2 SNEGSKA (reference sequence). The V end was cut by 1 base, the J end by 2 bases, with 12 bases between. Lactation, pregnancy, other autoimmune disease or uncontrolled infection led to exclusion of patients. In making diagnoses, clinical symptoms, serum thyroxine and TRAb, thyroid ultrasound and orbital computed tomography were all used. The data are from a study of T cells in Graves' hyperthyroidism and ophthalmopathy. Study-level information: Staff took peripheral blood when the initial diagnosis was made, before any treatment began.

The genes are TRBV20-1 and TRBJ1-5; weak D call: TRBD1 (5 bases). Sequencing was done on a sample of blood. This clonotype was sampled from a woman aged 50 to 65 with Graves' hyperthyroidism. The CDR3: CSARAPMGGNQPQHF. The CDR3 DNA reads as TGCAGTGCTAGAGCCCCGATGGGGGGCAATCAGCCCCAGCATTTT.